This paragraph reports one T cell receptor (beta chain). Its antigen remains unidentified. The study sampled blood at baseline, cycle 4 day 1, and cycle 7 day 1. The data were obtained in a study of OX40 agonist ivuxolimab in advanced cancers. Whole-study findings and limits: Expanded clones belonging to CD8+ T cells outnumbered, on average, those of CD4+. The antigens recognized by the expanded peripheral T cells, that is their antigen specificity, were not determined. The CD4+ and CD8+ T cells in the blood had expanded clonally by week 6 at 0.1 to 3.0 mg/kg.

V was trimmed by 3 bases and J by 4 bases, leaving 19 bases between them. Looked up from germline, CDR1 is MGHDK and CDR2 is SYGVNS. This CDR3 contains 16 residues. The table came from immunoSEQ multiplex PCR; TCRdb's copy has only in-frame clones and leaves some out. The sample shows 40,000 to 60,000 clones, roughly 90% of them seen only once. The receptor comes from an adult with an advanced solid tumor such as melanoma, head and neck, liver or kidney cancer. The sequencing here drew on CD4+ or CD8+ T cells sorted from blood, taken in a trial of the OX40 agonist ivuxolimab. The chain links TRBV25-1 to TRBJ2-7; tentatively, D is TRBD1 (5 bases). The DNA of the CDR3 is TGTGCCAGCAGTGAGCACGGACAACTGCTGGAGTACGAGCAGTACTTC. It encodes CASSEHGQLLEYEQYF.